A selection of T cell receptor beta chains follows, all from one sample in a study of blood T cell repertoires in COVID-19. The repertoire was sequenced with immunoSEQ multiplex PCR; TCRdb's copy has only in-frame clones and lacks some. The table lists 80,000 or so clones, roughly 82% of them singletons. What was sequenced was peripheral blood. The origin of the receptors is a human donor in a cohort sampled during active COVID-19. CDR3s include the opening cysteine and the closing phenylalanine or tryptophan.

V gene	J gene	CDR3 protein
TRBV20-1	TRBJ1-5	CSATPGQPQHF
TRBV13	TRBJ1-2	CASSLMGLNYGYTF
TRBV30	TRBJ1-1	CAWGGYTEAFF
TRBV15	TRBJ1-1	CATSTPGFLEAFF
TRBV6-6	TRBJ1-5	CASSSRSGTADQPQHF
TRBV5-1	TRBJ1-1	CASSPDRATNTEAFF
TRBV18	TRBJ2-6	CASSTGQSSGANVLTF
TRBV5-1	TRBJ2-7	CASSVTSGGYEQYF
TRBV7-6	TRBJ2-7	CASSLGQGRVHEQYF
TRBV7-2	TRBJ2-1	CASKIRGLDEQFF
TRBV27	TRBJ1-6	CASSFITGQRNSPLHF
TRBV11-3	TRBJ2-7	CASSSGTGRTNEQYF
TRBV11-2	TRBJ2-7	CASSPLTGKFTEQYF
TRBV7-6	TRBJ2-3	CASSQATGGGTDTQYF